The rows below give T cell receptor beta chains drawn from one sample of a study of STAT3 mutations in large granular lymphocyte leukemia. Data came from immunoSEQ multiplex PCR; TCRdb stores just in-frame clones and leaves some out. Here the sample spans some 10,000 clones, around nine tenths being singletons. Sequenced input: peripheral blood mononuclear cells. The origin of the receptors is a man aged 55 to 70 with T-cell large granular lymphocyte leukemia. Some clones in this sample may be carry-over from other donors' samples. The conserved cysteine and the conserved F or W are not part of the CDR3 here.

>TRBJ2-7|TRBV4-1
ASSPSELAGGEQY
>TRBJ2-2|TRBV2
ASGFRANTGELF
>TRBJ1-4|TRBV5-1
ASSLEGGLRLF
>TRBJ1-6|TRBV6-5
ASRAGTGLNSPLH
>TRBJ1-4|TRBV5-1
ASSGETGLIEKLF
>TRBJ2-7|TRBV19
ASSMARVDHEQY
>TRBJ1-4|TRBV28
ASSLFNPPQVEWGEKLF
>TRBJ1-1|TRBV6-1
ALRQYWGIDTEAF
>TRBJ2-7|TRBV7-9
ASSLGGGFAYEQY
>TRBJ2-7|TRBV5-6
ASSSGPSYEQY
>TRBJ1-1|TRBV6-4
ASKRDSLNTEAF
>TRBJ2-7|TRBV5-1
ASSLRAPTSQKGVYEQY
>TRBJ2-7|TRBV5-1
ASSSGHGLGLYEQY
>TRBJ2-5|TRBV9
ASSPGVAGTQY
>TRBJ2-7|TRBV2
ASSVRSGTVDSYEQY
>TRBJ2-7|TRBV18
ASSPQGQASYEQY
>TRBJ2-3|TRBV25-1
ASRGSTDTQY
>TRBJ2-7|TRBV6-6
ASTDTYEQY
>TRBJ2-4|TRBV13
ASSLGLQKNIQY
>TRBJ2-7|TRBV9
ASSRFTGPTEQY
>TRBJ2-3|TRBV4-3
ASSQLGEPSTDTQY
>TRBJ2-1|TRBV6-5
ASSYKGASEQF
>TRBJ2-3|TRBV6-1
ASSEAPSGHTQY
>TRBJ2-1|TRBV29-1
SVGGGAYNEQF
>TRBJ1-1|TRBV18
ASSDRGEAF
>TRBJ2-7|TRBV30
AWSVGWGASQY
>TRBJ2-3|TRBV29-1
SVDLYSGTGDTDTQY
>TRBJ2-7|TRBV6-1
ASSPGQGFYEQY
>TRBJ2-2|TRBV30
AWRGLSTGELF
>TRBJ2-6|TRBV5-1
ASSRGVQGSGANVLT
>TRBJ2-5|TRBV5-6
ASSLVGSGGTQY
>TRBJ2-7|TRBV28
ASKPGPEAYEQY
>TRBJ1-2|TRBV25-1
ASSEGGRRRLGYT
>TRBJ1-5|TRBV14
ASSPGTASNQPQH
>TRBJ2-4|TRBV28
ASSRGTLAKNIQY
>TRBJ2-7|TRBV28
ASSTQKVLSSYEQY
>TRBJ2-3|TRBV30
AWGRRGSTDTQY
>TRBJ1-2|TRBV29-1
SVGQGDGYT
>TRBJ2-7|TRBV5-4
ASSSEGRYEQY
>TRBJ2-5|TRBV7-9
ASSLVDGYQETQY
>TRBJ2-2|TRBV13
ASSLKRERDTGELF
>TRBJ2-3|TRBV18
ASSTLAGEFTDTQY
>TRBJ2-3|TRBV30
AWSAGGAADTQY
>TRBJ2-7|TRBV30
AGGLNEQY
>TRBJ1-3|TRBV25-1
ASSESSQFPGNTIY
>TRBJ2-1|TRBV5-1
ASSLDSGSYNEQF
>TRBJ1-2|TRBV25-1
ASRAGRTNYGYT
>TRBJ1-1|TRBV4-2
ASSQGDTNTEAF
>TRBJ2-3|TRBV7-2
ASSLDATLGDTQY
>TRBJ2-5|TRBV7-6
ASSGGWRIQETQY
>TRBJ1-6|TRBV9
ASSAMTGSNSPLH
>TRBJ1-2|TRBV7-2
ASSFDRGRRGYT
>TRBJ2-1|TRBV25-1
ASSAFTGTSGSDNEQF
>TRBJ1-1|TRBV5-4
ATSGRGNTEAF
>TRBJ2-3|TRBV27
ASSLGAWGGTQY
>TRBJ1-1|TRBV11-3
ASSLSGGKAF
>TRBJ1-1|TRBV19
ASSKTGNTEAF
>TRBJ2-5|TRBV10-2
ASSDTGQETQY
>TRBJ2-3|TRBV29-1
SVDAGTVIDTQY